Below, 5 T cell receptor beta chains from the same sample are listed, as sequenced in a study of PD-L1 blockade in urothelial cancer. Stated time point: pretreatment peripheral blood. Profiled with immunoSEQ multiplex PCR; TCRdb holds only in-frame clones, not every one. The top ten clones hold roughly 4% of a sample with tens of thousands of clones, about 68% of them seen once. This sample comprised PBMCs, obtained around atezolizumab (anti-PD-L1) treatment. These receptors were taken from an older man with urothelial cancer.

CDR3 DNA: TGTGCCAGCAGTTATACCGGGGCCTACGAGCAGTACTTC. This codes for CASSYTGAYEQYF. The V call is TRBV6-6, the J call TRBJ2-7; perhaps TRBD2 as D (5 bases). CDR1 is MNHNY and CDR2 is SVGAGI in the germline V gene (reference sequence). V shed 3 bases and J shed 2 bases, with 8 bases lying between them. The CDR3 has 13 residues.

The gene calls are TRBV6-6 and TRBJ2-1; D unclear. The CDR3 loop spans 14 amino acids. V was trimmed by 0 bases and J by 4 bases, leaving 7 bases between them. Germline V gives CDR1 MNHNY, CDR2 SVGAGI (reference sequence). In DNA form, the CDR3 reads TGTGCCAGCAGTTACTCCCGGGTGTACAATGAGCAGTTCTTC. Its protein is CASSYSRVYNEQFF.

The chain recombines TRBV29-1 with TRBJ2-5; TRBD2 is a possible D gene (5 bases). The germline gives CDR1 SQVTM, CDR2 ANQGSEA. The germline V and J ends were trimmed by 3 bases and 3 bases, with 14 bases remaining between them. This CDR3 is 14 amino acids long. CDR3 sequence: CSVEVARAKETQYF. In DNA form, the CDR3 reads TGCAGCGTTGAGGTTGCGCGGGCCAAAGAGACCCAGTACTTC.

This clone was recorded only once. CDR3 in amino acids: CASLRTGSYEQYF. CDR3 nucleotide sequence: TGTGCCAGCTTACGGACTGGATCCTACGAGCAGTACTTC. The V gene is TRBV28, the J gene TRBJ2-7, with D perhaps TRBD2 (5 bases). This CDR3 comprises 13 residues. Germline V gives CDR1 MDHEN, CDR2 SYDVKM. V was pared by 8 bases and J by 1 base, with 12 bases between.

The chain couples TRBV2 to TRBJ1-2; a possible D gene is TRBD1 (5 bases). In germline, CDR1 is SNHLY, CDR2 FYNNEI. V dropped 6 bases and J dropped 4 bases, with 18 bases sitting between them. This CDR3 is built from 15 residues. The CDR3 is CASSPGGGKIYGYTF. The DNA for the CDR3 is TGTGCCAGCAGCCCCGGCGGGGGTAAGATCTATGGCTACACCTTC.